This entry is about one TCR beta chain. The antigen remains unidentified. The PCR was carried out with 60 Vbeta primers and 13 Jbeta primers. Sequenced by immunoSEQ multiplex PCR; TCRdb stores in-frame clones only, minus some. The table gives 130,000 to 150,000 clones; the top ten clones make up approximately 1.5% of it. The CDR3 spans 19 residues. V lost 0 bases, J lost 4 bases, and 14 bases stayed unmatched. The data derive from a study of cytomegalovirus exposure and HLA in healthy donors. The study's findings and limits: Per a prior analysis, the majority of TCR beta V segments were productive roughly 87% or roughly 30% of the time. Across HLA loci, a later analysis found differing TCR association rates, with DRB1 most and HLA-C fewest.

The V call is TRBV23-1, the J call TRBJ1-1; 10 nucleotides agree with TRBD1. TRBV23-1 is an ORF, and what it does is uncertain. The sequenced material came from PBMCs. The receptor was derived from a woman between 45 and 60 years old in good health and CMV-seronegative. CDR3 sequence: CASSQSERDRGMLSTEAFF. The CDR3 region has the DNA TGCGCCAGCAGTCAATCGGAGAGGGACAGGGGAATGCTAAGCACTGAAGCTTTCTTT.